This T cell receptor (beta chain) stems from a study of blood T cell repertoires in COVID-19. Across the whole study: Specimens from acute and convalescent COVID-19 originated in the United States, Italy and Spain.

Authors' methods: Nucleated cell counts were estimated from reference gene primer amplification. Some clones are missing from TCRdb's copy, which holds only in-frame ones; the method was immunoSEQ multiplex PCR. From that table come the V and J calls and clone size; the DNA was used to work out D and trimming. The sample includes about 240,000 clones, around four fifths seen only once; the top ten take 1.9%. The sequence came from a man younger than 45 who had recovered from COVID-19. Input material: peripheral blood.

The CDR3 DNA is TGTGCCAGCACTACCCCCCGTTACACCGGGGAGCTGTTTTTT. Its protein product is CASTTPRYTGELFF. The chain links TRBV2 to TRBJ2-2; no clear D gene. The V and J ends lost 7 bases and 3 bases respectively, with 12 bases between them. The CDR3 totals 14 residues. Germline CDR1 is SNHLY and CDR2 is FYNNEI.